The 10 T cell receptor beta chains listed next were all sequenced from one sample in a study of blood T cell repertoires in COVID-19. Sequencing was performed with immunoSEQ multiplex PCR; in TCRdb, only in-frame clones are kept and a portion is missing. The sample records about 200,000 clones, 80% to 90% being singletons. Sequencing used peripheral blood. The receptors were gathered from a human donor in a cohort sampled during active COVID-19.

The V gene is TRBV7-8, the J gene TRBJ2-7, with TRBD2 identical over 12 bases. Germline-derived CDR1 and CDR2 are SGHVS and FQNEAQ. The length of the CDR3 is 16 residues. With V trimmed by 5 bases and J by 3 bases, 8 bases remained unmatched. As DNA, the CDR3 is TGTGCCAGCAGCCCTCGACTAGCGGGGGCGGACTACGAGCAGTACGTC. Amino acids: CASSPRLAGADYEQYV.

This chain joins TRBV19 and TRBJ1-2, with 12 bases that match TRBD1. Losses at the gene ends were 5 bases for V and 6 bases for J; bases not matched to a gene: 7. The CDR3 runs 15 residues. CDR1 is LNHDA and CDR2 is SQIVND in the germline V gene (reference sequence). The CDR3 region is CASSVRDRGLHGYTF. The CDR3 region has the DNA TGTGCCAGTAGTGTCCGGGACAGGGGGCTTCATGGCTACACCTTC.

This clone has more than one count but fewer than ten. The rearrangement uses TRBV30 and TRBJ2-1; 8 bases line up with TRBD2. This CDR3 has 14 amino acids. V was clipped by 1 base and J by 4 bases; unmatched bases: 3. Per germline, CDR1 GTSNPN and CDR2 SVGIG (reference sequence). The chain's CDR3 is CAWSGTSQYNEQFF. As DNA, the CDR3 is TGTGCCTGGAGTGGGACTAGCCAATACAATGAGCAGTTCTTC.

The CDR3 nucleotides read TGCAGCGTTGGGGCGACTAGCGGGAGATCCTACAATGAGCAGTTCTTC. This translates into CSVGATSGRSYNEQFF. The chain uses TRBV29-1 and TRBJ2-1, with 12 positions matching TRBD2. V trimming: 4 bases; J trimming: 1 base; junction bases outside the gene matches: 5. The germline CDR1 and CDR2 sequences are SQVTM and ANQGSEA. CDR3 length equals 16 residues.

The V gene is TRBV6-2 or TRBV6-3, the J gene TRBJ1-2, with no clear D. Germline CDR1 and CDR2: MNHEY and SVGEGT. V was cut by 6 bases and J by 3 bases, with 11 bases left in between. This CDR3 comprises 13 residues. The CDR3 bases are TGTGCCAGCAGCTCCGGGATTTACTATGGCTACACCTTC. It is translated as CASSSGIYYGYTF.

This clone appeared a single time. This chain uses TRBV5-1 with TRBJ2-3, with 9 bases matching TRBD2. V gave up 5 bases and J gave up 2 bases; unmatched junction bases: 6. Germline V gene sequence: CDR1 SGHRS, CDR2 YFSETQ. The CDR3 extends over 15 amino acids. DNA of the CDR3: TGCGCCAGCAGAGATAGCGGGAGCATCACAGATACGCAGTATTTT. It translates to CASRDSGSITDTQYF.

Only one count was recorded for this clone. The chain uses TRBV18 and TRBJ1-2, with D perhaps TRBD1 (6 bases). Germline CDR1 reads KGHSH; CDR2 reads LQKENI. This CDR3 is 15 amino acids long. Trimming removed 0 bases at V and 0 bases at J, with 8 bases between. CDR3 nucleotide sequence: TGTGCCAGCTCACCACCGACAGGATCTAACTATGGCTACACCTTC. It is translated as CASSPPTGSNYGYTF.

The rearrangement joins TRBV11-2 to TRBJ1-1; D is unclear. CDR3 length equals 13 residues. Trimming removed 2 bases at V and 3 bases at J, with 7 bases between. CDR1 SGHAT and CDR2 FQNNGV come from the germline V gene. The CDR3 bases are TGTGCCAGCAGCTTATGGGAGGACACTGAAGCTTTCTTT. Translated: CASSLWEDTEAFF. Full variable domain (remainder filled in from reference TRBV11-2 and TRBJ1-1): EAGVAQSPRYKIIEKRQSVAFWCNPISGHATLYWYQQILGQGPKLLIQFQNNGVVDDSQLPKDRFSAERLKGVDSTLKIQPAKLEDSAVYLCASSLWEDTEAFFGQGTRLTVV.

The J gene is TRBJ2-7, the V gene TRBV7-6; D unclear. Per germline, CDR1 SGHVS and CDR2 FNYEAQ. The CDR3 extends over 14 amino acids. The V end was cut by 0 bases, the J end by 7 bases, with 13 bases between. CDR3 bases: TGTGCCAGCAGCTTAGCGCCAGTCGCTAGAGAGCAGTACTTC. Its translation: CASSLAPVAREQYF.

The rearrangement links TRBV7-9 to TRBJ2-1; 9 bases line up with TRBD2. Germline trimming cut 6 bases from V and 7 bases from J; bases unmatched to any gene: 7. The CDR3 is 14 residues long. CDR1 SEHNR and CDR2 FQNEAQ come from the germline V gene (reference sequence). The CDR3: CASSRTSVRNEQFF. CDR3 sequence (DNA): TGTGCCAGCAGTCGGACTAGCGTCAGGAATGAGCAGTTCTTC.